This T cell receptor (beta chain) was recovered during a study of beta chain features in type 1 diabetes. Study-level information: Cell yields, age and gender were similar between patients and healthy donors.

This CDR3 is built from 16 residues. The V segment lost 5 bases and the J segment 7 bases; nucleotides outside the gene matches: 16. Germline V gene data show CDR1 as MNHEY and CDR2 as SMNVEV (reference sequence). Sequenced material consisted of expressed TCRB transcripts (all of the isolated RNA was reverse transcribed). TCRdb's copy holds only in-frame clones and misses some; the assay was immunoSEQ multiplex PCR. There are a few hundred thousand clones in the sample; 16% occur only once, and about 0.078% lies in the top ten. Study results and caveats: Shorter TCRB CDR3s, moderately but significantly so, marked every one of the four CD4+ subsets in Type 1 diabetes patients.

Points on this clone: Its target is unknown.

Once sorted, every population was more than 98% pure. The rearrangement links TRBV27 to TRBJ2-5, with 7 bases fitting TRBD1. The specimen was naive CD4+ T cells from blood. This TCR was recovered from a man aged 30 to 39 with type 1 diabetes. The CDR3 region has the DNA TGTGCCAGCAGTCCAAATCCTACAGGGGCCCGACGGACCCAGTACTTC. Translating gives CASSPNPTGARRTQYF.